The present entry profiles one T cell receptor (beta chain) with its context. Its cognate antigen has yet to be identified. No clone much larger than this one lies a single base away; base qualities are absent. The data originate from a study of blood T cells in healthy people across ages (dated by TCRdb to the mid-2010s). Background for the entire study: Template switching captured roughly one uniquely barcoded TCR beta cDNA molecule per two T cells in model experiments. The study measured age-related changes in TCR beta repertoire diversity using deep sequencing normalized with unique cDNA molecular identifiers. The study analyzed two additional independent replicas of 1 million unique cDNA reads from the same blood draw for two donors, one aged 18 to 29 and one aged 80 or older. Donors of different ages were randomly distributed across sequencing lanes to avoid experimental bias. Donors were grouped into four age groups: young (average about 15 years), middle-aged (39), aged (over 55) and long-lived (around 80).

General study outcomes and caveats: As age increased, observed TCR beta diversity per million T cells dropped in a roughly linear way, and a significant reduction was already evident by age 40. Donor CMV infection status was unknown, potentially confounding age-related changes in expanded clonotypes. The long-lived group showed more naive CD4+ T cells, fewer expanded clones and increased TCR diversity than the aged group, suggesting age selection. Since profiling was done on bulk unsorted PBMCs, naive and antigen-experienced compartments could not be conclusively compared. There was a strong correlation between observed TCR beta diversity and the percentage of naive T cells measured by flow cytometry. Estimates of total diversity based on one million sequenced T cells were considered lower bounds and underestimates.

Donors were approximately 42 systemically healthy Caucasian individuals from Russia aged roughly 6 to 100 years. Each donor gave roughly 9 milliliters of peripheral blood, drawn into EDTA-treated Vacutainer tubes. Ficoll-Paque density-gradient centrifugation was used to isolate PBMCs, with at least 6.5 million per sample. Trizol reagent was used to extract total RNA from the PBMCs, yielding at least 6 micrograms per sample. The percentages of naive CD45RAhigh/CD27high T cells were determined by flow cytometry on a PBMC aliquot from every donor. Libraries were constructed by 5' RACE. The sequencing machine was an Illumina HiSeq 2500. A second PCR of roughly 7 to 12 cycles was run with a J-beta primer mix and a sample-barcoded 5' primer. Each TCR beta cDNA molecule received a unique molecular identifier from a template-switch 5' adaptor carrying 12 random nucleotides. At least 2.5 million CDR3-containing paired-end reads were obtained from each sample. First-strand cDNA synthesis was performed from all RNA using the Mint cDNA synthesis kit, with priming by a TRBC-specific oligonucleotide. Following uracil-DNA glycosylase treatment, all cDNA underwent a first 18-cycle PCR with the universal primers M1SS and BC2_uni_R. The study's processing was this. For normalization, 1 million high-quality reads, each with a distinct molecular identifier, were randomly selected from each sample. Reads sharing molecular identifiers were discarded rather than binned into consensus sequences. MiTCR, set to a Q25 quality threshold and the strictest error-elimination algorithm, was used for CDR3 identification, clonotype clustering and error correction. Lower-bound total TCR beta diversity was estimated with a nonparametric unseen species model using Euler transformation. In TCRdb, the public reads were trimmed at Q25 with fastp and aligned with MiXCR, with productive beta chains retained. CDR3 protein duplicates are merged, each entry listing the most common genes and DNA. TCRdb assigned the V and J calls; the authors' analysis was not used. The sample table shows about a million distinct CDR3 sequences, and 35% to 40% are seen once. The ten largest clones add up to 13% of the sample.

From its cysteine to its phenylalanine, the CDR3 spans 13 amino acids. The sequence is cut down to CDR3 DNA, 39 bases in frame from base 1. CDR1 and CDR2 are drawn from the germline V gene: ENHRY, SYGVKD. V has 10 bases trimmed and J has 5 bases trimmed; junction bases matching no gene number 7. The sample taken for sequencing was blood. The chain employs TRBV10-3 and TRBJ2-1; 8 central nucleotides agree with TRBD1. This TCR was recovered from a man between 18 and 35 years old in good health. The nucleotide sequence reads as follows: TGTGCCACTTCGGACAGGGTCGACAATGAGCAGTTCTTC. Its translation reads: CATSDRVDNEQFF.